Below are 18 T cell receptor beta chains sequenced from a single sample in a study of T cell repertoires in cytomegalovirus infection. MiXCR was run by TCRdb on the reads, yielding one entry per CDR3 protein. The table has approximately 110,000 distinct CDR3 sequences, more than 30% seen once. Their antigen targets remain unknown. The source was CD8+ T cells from cultured PBMCs, collected from culture after CMV antigen stimulation. Receptors originate from a human donor in good health (CMV status not recorded). Some clones in this sample may be carry-over from other donors' samples.

This clonotype was counted only a few times. The V gene is TRBV7-3, the J gene TRBJ2-7; D not resolved. V was clipped by 2 bases and J by 7 bases, with 12 bases between them. Germline V lookup: CDR1 SGHTA, CDR2 FQGTGA. This CDR3 comprises 13 residues. CDR3 amino acids: CASSLESFSEQYF. DNA for the CDR3: TGTGCCAGCAGCTTAGAGTCTTTTAGTGAGCAGTACTTC. Using reference TRBV7-3 and TRBJ2-7 for the parts outside the CDR3, the full variable domain is GAGVSQTPSNKVTEKGKYVELRCDPISGHTALYWYRQSLGQGPEFLIYFQGTGAADDSGLPNDRFFAVRPEGSVSTLKIQRTERGDSAVYLCASSLESFSEQYFGPGTRLTVT.

The V call is TRBV7-2, the J call TRBJ2-1, with 10 bases identical to TRBD2. CDR3 length equals 16 residues. Per germline, CDR1 SGHTA and CDR2 FQGNSA. The V gene end was trimmed by 0 bases and the J gene end by 8 bases; junction bases not matched to a gene: 7. CDR3 nucleotides: TGTGCCAGCAGCTTAGCTCCAGCGGGGGGGTCGGATGAGCAGTTCTTC. This gives the protein CASSLAPAGGSDEQFF.

This chain joins TRBV7-8 and TRBJ2-1; TRBD2 aligns across 12 bases. The CDR3 extends over 16 amino acids. V lost 5 bases to trimming and J lost 4 bases; unmatched junction nucleotides: 6. CDR1 is SGHVS, CDR2 FQNEAQ, per germline. The CDR3, as DNA: TGTGCCAGCAGCCGCCTAGCGGGGGGGGGGTACAATGAGCAGTTCTTC. The encoded protein is CASSRLAGGGYNEQFF.

This clonotype was found a few times. The chain combines TRBV27 with TRBJ2-7; the D gene could be TRBD1 or TRBD2 (5 bases each). V gave up 6 bases and J gave up 0 bases, with 18 bases separating them. This CDR3 is built from 16 residues. Germline V gene lookup returns CDR1 MNHEY and CDR2 SMNVEV (reference sequence). The chain's CDR3 is CASRTLEAGYSYEQYF. The CDR3 nucleotides read TGTGCCAGCAGGACCCTGGAGGCAGGGTACTCCTACGAGCAGTACTTC.

This clonotype was observed many times. The gene calls are TRBV7-6 and TRBJ1-2, with D possibly matching TRBD1 (5 bases). The CDR3 extends over 17 amino acids. Deletions cut 5 bases from V and 5 bases from J, with 24 bases between. Per germline, CDR1 SGHVS and CDR2 FNYEAQ. CDR3 amino acids: CASSRNRLGRYSYGYTF. The DNA of the CDR3 is TGTGCCAGCAGCCGAAACAGGTTGGGGAGATATAGTTATGGCTACACCTTC.

In this sample, this clonotype turned up once. The chain recombines TRBV4-3 with TRBJ1-2; tentatively, D is TRBD1 (5 bases). The length of the CDR3 is 17 residues. Germline CDR1 LGHNA, CDR2 YSLEER. V was cut by 4 bases and J by 8 bases, with 26 bases left in between. CDR3 in amino acids: CASSPSPAPGSGKGYTF. CDR3 in DNA: TGCGCCAGCAGCCCCTCCCCCGCTCCAGGGAGCGGGAAGGGCTACACCTTC.

This chain uses TRBV12-3 or TRBV12-4 with TRBJ2-2; TRBD2 matches 7 bases. J lost 4 bases, V lost 5 bases, and 1 base had no gene match. The CDR3 extends over 13 amino acids. DNA for the CDR3: TGTGCCAGCAGTGCTAGCGGCACCGGGGAGCTGTTTTTT. This sequence encodes CASSASGTGELFF.

This clonotype showed up many times. CDR3 in DNA: TGTGCCAGCACCCGGACAGGGAGTAACTATGGCTACACCTTC. This encodes CASTRTGSNYGYTF. This chain connects TRBV11-2 to TRBJ1-2; 8 nucleotides match TRBD1. Trimming took 7 bases from V and 1 from J; bases not matched to a gene: 5. CDR1 and CDR2 (germline): SGHAT, FQNNGV. This CDR3 comprises 14 residues. Combining the CDR3 with reference TRBV11-2 and TRBJ1-2 gives the whole variable domain EAGVAQSPRYKIIEKRQSVAFWCNPISGHATLYWYQQILGQGPKLLIQFQNNGVVDDSQLPKDRFSAERLKGVDSTLKIQPAKLEDSAVYLCASTRTGSNYGYTFGSGTRLTVV.

This clonotype was picked up a small number of times. This sequence joins TRBV4-1 and TRBJ1-6; TRBD1 aligns across 9 bases. This CDR3 contains 15 residues. Germline values: CDR1 MGHRA, CDR2 YSYEKL. V lost 0 bases to trimming and J lost 13 bases; unmatched junction nucleotides: 7. CDR3 loop: CASSQEGQGASPLHF. CDR3 coding DNA: TGCGCCAGCAGCCAAGAGGGACAGGGAGCGTCCCCCCTCCACTTT.

The chain recombines TRBV12-3 or TRBV12-4 with TRBJ2-5, with 12 nucleotides matching TRBD2. The CDR3 contains 16 residues. Trimming took 4 bases from V and 3 from J; bases not matched to a gene: 6. As DNA, the CDR3 is TGTGCCAGCAGTTCCAAGACTAGCGGGGGAAAAGAGACCCAGTACTTC. Protein sequence: CASSSKTSGGKETQYF.

V is TRBV6-1 and J is TRBJ2-1, with D perhaps matching TRBD2 (6 bases). Germline V CDR1 and CDR2: MNHNS, SASEGT. The length of the CDR3 is 13 residues. V gave up 2 bases and J gave up 7 bases, with 9 bases separating them. CDR3 region: CASSEIGGNEQFF. The CDR3 DNA sequence: TGTGCCAGCAGTGAAATTGGGGGGAATGAGCAGTTCTTC.

The chain carries TRBV4-1 and TRBJ1-5; D remains ambiguous. The CDR3 loop spans 13 amino acids. Trimming pared 0 bases from V and 7 bases from J, leaving 7 bases between. Germline V gene sequence: CDR1 MGHRA, CDR2 YSYEKL. The CDR3 is CASSQEVGQPQHF. The CDR3 DNA follows: TGCGCCAGCAGCCAAGAAGTAGGACAGCCCCAGCATTTT.

This clonotype was seen only a few times. CDR3 sequence reads: CASSFTGNSYEQYF. The CDR3, as DNA: TGTGCCAGCAGCTTTACAGGGAACTCCTACGAGCAGTACTTC. The chain links TRBV7-9 to TRBJ2-7; a possible D gene is TRBD1 (6 bases). This CDR3 spans 14 amino acids. CDR1 is SEHNR, CDR2 FQNEAQ, per germline (reference sequence). Between the trimmed V and J ends, which lost 3 bases and 0 bases, there was a span of 9 bases.

This chain links TRBV6-5 with TRBJ2-7, with TRBD1 matching 9 bases. In germline, CDR1 is MNHEY, CDR2 SVGAGI. Unmatched junction bases numbered 13, after V lost 7 bases and J lost 3 bases. CDR3 length: 16 amino acids. CDR3 coding DNA: TGTGCCAGCAAAACTTCGGCGACAGGGGGTATCTACGAGCAGTACTTC. It yields the protein CASKTSATGGIYEQYF.

The rearrangement uses TRBV27 and TRBJ2-1, with D hard to call. V dropped 4 bases and J dropped 8 bases, with 9 bases sitting between them. Germline V gene data show CDR1 as MNHEY and CDR2 as SMNVEV (reference sequence). The CDR3 loop spans 12 amino acids. The CDR3: CASSSPRDEQFF. Written as DNA, the CDR3 is TGTGCCAGCAGTTCCCCGCGCGATGAGCAGTTCTTC.

The rearrangement joins TRBV15 to TRBJ2-7, with TRBD1 matching 8 bases. Germline trimming cut 0 bases from V and 2 bases from J; bases unmatched to any gene: 3. CDR1 and CDR2 (germline): LNHNV, YYDKDF (reference sequence). The CDR3 spans 15 residues. CDR3 in amino acids: CATSRDQGQAYEQYF. The CDR3 nucleotides are TGTGCCACCAGCAGAGATCAGGGACAGGCCTACGAGCAGTACTTC. Supplemented by reference TRBV15 and TRBJ2-7, the full variable domain reads DAMVIQNPRYQVTQFGKPVTLSCSQTLNHNVMYWYQQKSSQAPKLLFHYYDKDFNNEADTPDNFQSRRPNTSFCFLDIRSPGLGDTAMYLCATSRDQGQAYEQYFGPGTRLTVT.

This clonotype has a single count. The chain carries TRBV4-1 and TRBJ1-1, with TRBD1 as a possible D gene (6 bases). Trimming left V 0 bases short and J 10 bases short, with 12 bases between. This CDR3 is built from 13 residues. Germline CDR1 MGHRA, CDR2 YSYEKL. CDR3: CASSQDRGWLAFF. The CDR3 DNA sequence: TGCGCCAGCAGCCAAGATAGGGGGTGGTTAGCTTTCTTT.

The chain is built from TRBV14 and TRBJ1-5, with D maybe TRBD1 (5 bases). This CDR3 has 17 amino acids. Trimming took off 1 base at V and 4 bases at J, with 17 bases between the two ends. Germline lookup yields CDR1 SGHDN and CDR2 FVKESK. In nucleotides, the CDR3 is TGTGCCAGCAGCCAAGGTCCCCAGGGACCACCTAATCAGCCCCAGCATTTT. This gives the protein CASSQGPQGPPNQPQHF. The full variable domain, completed using reference TRBV14 and TRBJ1-5, is EAGVTQFPSHSVIEKGQTVTLRCDPISGHDNLYWYRRVMGKEIKFLLHFVKESKQDESGMPNNRFLAERTGGTYSTLKVQPAELEDSGVYFCASSQGPQGPPNQPQHFGDGTRLSIL.